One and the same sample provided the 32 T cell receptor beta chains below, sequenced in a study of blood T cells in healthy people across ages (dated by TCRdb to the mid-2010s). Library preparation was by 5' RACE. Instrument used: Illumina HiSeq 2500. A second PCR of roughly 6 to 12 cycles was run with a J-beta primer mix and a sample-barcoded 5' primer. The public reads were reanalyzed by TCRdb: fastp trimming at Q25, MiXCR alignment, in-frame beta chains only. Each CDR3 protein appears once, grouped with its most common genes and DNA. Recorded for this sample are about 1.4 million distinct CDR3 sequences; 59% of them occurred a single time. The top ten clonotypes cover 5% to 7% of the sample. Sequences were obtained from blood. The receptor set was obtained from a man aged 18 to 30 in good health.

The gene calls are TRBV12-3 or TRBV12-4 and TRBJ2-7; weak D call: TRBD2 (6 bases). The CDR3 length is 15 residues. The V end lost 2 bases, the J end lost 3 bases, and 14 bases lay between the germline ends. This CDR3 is CASSLRARLVYEQYF. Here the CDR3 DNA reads TGTGCCAGCAGTTTAAGGGCCAGACTAGTCTACGAGCAGTACTTC.

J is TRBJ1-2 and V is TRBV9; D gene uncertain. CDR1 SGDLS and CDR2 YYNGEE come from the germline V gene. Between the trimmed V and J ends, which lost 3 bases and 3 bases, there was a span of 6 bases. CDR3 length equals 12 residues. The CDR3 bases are TGTGCCAGCAGCGGCGACCACTATGGCTACACCTTC. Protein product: CASSGDHYGYTF.

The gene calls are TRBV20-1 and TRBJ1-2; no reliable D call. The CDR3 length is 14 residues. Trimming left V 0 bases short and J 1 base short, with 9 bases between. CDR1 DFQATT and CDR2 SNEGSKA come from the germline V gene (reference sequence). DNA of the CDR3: TGCAGTGCTAGAGATTACAGCATTAACTATGGCTACACCTTC. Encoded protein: CSARDYSINYGYTF.

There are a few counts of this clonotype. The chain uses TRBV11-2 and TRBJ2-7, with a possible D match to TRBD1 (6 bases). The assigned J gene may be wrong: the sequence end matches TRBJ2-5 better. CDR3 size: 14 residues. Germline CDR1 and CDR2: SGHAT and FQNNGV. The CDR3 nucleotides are TGTGCCAGCAGCTCGAGATGGGGGCAGGAGACCCAGTACTTC. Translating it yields CASSSRWGQETQYF.

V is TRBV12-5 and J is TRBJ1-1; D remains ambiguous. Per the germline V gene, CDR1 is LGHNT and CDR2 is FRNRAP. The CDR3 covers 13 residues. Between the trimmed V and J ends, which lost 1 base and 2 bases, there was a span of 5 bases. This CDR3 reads CASGLGINTEAFF. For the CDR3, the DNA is TGTGCTAGTGGTTTGGGTATAAACACTGAAGCTTTCTTT.

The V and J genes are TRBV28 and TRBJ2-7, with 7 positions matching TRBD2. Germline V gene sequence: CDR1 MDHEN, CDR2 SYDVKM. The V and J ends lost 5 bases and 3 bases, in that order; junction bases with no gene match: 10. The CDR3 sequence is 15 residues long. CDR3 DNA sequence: TGTGCCAGCAGTGGGATGGGGGGGAATAGCTACGAGCAGTACTTC. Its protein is CASSGMGGNSYEQYF.

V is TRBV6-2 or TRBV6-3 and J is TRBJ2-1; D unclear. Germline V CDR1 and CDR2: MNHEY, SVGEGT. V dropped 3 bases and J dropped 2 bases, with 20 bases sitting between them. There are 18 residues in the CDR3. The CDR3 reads CASSYRPRLQDPYNEQFF. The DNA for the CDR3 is TGTGCCAGCAGTTATAGGCCCCGGTTGCAGGATCCCTACAATGAGCAGTTCTTC.

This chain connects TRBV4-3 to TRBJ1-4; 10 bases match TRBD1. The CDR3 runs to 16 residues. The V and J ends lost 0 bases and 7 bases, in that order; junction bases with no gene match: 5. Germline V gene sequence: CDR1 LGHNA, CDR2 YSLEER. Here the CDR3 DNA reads TGCGCCAGCAGCCAAGACCGGGGACAGGGGACTGAAAAACTGTTTTTT. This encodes CASSQDRGQGTEKLFF.

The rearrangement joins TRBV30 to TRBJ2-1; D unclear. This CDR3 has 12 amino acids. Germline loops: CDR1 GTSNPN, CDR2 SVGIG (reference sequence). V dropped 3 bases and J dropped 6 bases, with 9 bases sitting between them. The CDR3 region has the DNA TGTGCCTGGAGCCTTGTGGGCAATGAGCAGTTCTTC. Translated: CAWSLVGNEQFF.

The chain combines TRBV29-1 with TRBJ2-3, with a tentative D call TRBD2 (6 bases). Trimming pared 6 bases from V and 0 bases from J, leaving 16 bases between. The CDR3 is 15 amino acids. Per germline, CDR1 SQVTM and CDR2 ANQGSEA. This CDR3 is CSVALGSPSTDTQYF. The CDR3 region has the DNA TGCAGCGTCGCACTCGGGAGCCCTAGCACAGATACGCAGTATTTT.

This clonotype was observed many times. The CDR3 sequence is CASSQHRGPRKFF. The CDR3 DNA is TGCGCCAGCAGCCAGCACCGGGGCCCGCGAAAGTTCTTC. The V call is TRBV4-3, the J call TRBJ2-1, with D tentatively TRBD1 or TRBD2 (5 bases each). Germline CDR1 is LGHNA and CDR2 is YSLEER. The V end lost 3 bases, the J end lost 14 bases, and 17 bases lay between the germline ends. CDR3 length: 13 residues.

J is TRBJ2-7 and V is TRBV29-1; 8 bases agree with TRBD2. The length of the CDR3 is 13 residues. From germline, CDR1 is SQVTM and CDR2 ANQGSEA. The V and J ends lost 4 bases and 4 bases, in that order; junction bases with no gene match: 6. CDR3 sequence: CSVGERERYEQYF. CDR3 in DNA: TGCAGCGTTGGTGAGCGGGAGCGGTACGAGCAGTACTTC.

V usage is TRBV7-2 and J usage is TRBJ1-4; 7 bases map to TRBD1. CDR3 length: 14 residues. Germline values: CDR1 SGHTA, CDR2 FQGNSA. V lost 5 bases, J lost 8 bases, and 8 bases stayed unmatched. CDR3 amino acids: CASSRRQGIEKLFF. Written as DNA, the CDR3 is TGTGCCAGCAGCCGGAGACAGGGAATAGAAAAACTGTTTTTT.

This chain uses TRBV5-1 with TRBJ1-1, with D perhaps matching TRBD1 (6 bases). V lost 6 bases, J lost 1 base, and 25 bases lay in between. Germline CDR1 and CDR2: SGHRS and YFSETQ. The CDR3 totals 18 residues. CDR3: CASTLGPHRGGTNTEAFF. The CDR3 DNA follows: TGCGCCAGCACCCTTGGGCCGCATCGAGGGGGGACGAACACTGAAGCTTTCTTT.

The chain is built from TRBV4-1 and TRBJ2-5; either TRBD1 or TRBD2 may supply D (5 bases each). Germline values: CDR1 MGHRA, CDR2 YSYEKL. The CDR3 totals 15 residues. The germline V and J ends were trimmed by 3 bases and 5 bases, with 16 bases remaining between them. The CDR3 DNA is TGCGCCAGCAGCCATAGGGAAGGCAGGGAGGAGACCCAGTACTTC. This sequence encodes CASSHREGREETQYF.

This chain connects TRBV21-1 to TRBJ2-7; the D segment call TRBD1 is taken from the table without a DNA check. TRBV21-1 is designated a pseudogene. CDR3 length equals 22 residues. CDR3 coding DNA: TGTGCCAGCAGCAAAGCGCTTTCCTACGGGACAGGGGCCTTATACACCCGGGGCGAGCAGTACTTC. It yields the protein CASSKALSYGTGALYTRGEQYF.

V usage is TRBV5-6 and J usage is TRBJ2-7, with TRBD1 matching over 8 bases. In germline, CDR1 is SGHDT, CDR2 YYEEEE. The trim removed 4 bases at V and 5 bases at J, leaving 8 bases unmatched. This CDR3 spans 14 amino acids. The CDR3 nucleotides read TGTGCCAGCAGCATAGGGACAGGTAGTAACGAGCAGTACTTC. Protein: CASSIGTGSNEQYF.

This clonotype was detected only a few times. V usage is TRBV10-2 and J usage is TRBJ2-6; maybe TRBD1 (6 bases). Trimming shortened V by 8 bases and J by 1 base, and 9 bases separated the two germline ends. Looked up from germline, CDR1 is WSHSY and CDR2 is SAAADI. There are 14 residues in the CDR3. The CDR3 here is CASHQGSGANVLTF. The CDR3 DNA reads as TGCGCCAGCCACCAGGGGTCTGGGGCCAACGTCCTGACTTTC.

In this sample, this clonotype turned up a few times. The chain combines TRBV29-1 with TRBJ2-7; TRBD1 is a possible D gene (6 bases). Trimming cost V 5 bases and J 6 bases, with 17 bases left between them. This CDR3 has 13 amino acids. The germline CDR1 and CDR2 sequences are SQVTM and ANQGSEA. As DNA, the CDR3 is TGCAGCGTTATCCAGGGGCGAATCACCGAGCAGTACTTC. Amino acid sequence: CSVIQGRITEQYF.

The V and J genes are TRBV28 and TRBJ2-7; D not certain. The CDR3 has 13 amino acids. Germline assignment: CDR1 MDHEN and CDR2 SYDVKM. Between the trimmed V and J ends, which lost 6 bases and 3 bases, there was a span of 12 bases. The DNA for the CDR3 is TGTGCCAGCAGAGCTGCAGGTTACTACGAGCAGTACTTC. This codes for CASRAAGYYEQYF.

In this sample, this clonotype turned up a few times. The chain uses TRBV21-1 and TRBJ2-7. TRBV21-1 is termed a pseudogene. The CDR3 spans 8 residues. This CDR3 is CARVRQYF. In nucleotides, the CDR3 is TGTGCCAGGGTGAGGCAGTACTTC.

CDR3 amino acids: CASSLVGLGLYQETQYF. CDR3 nucleotide sequence: TGCGCCAGCAGCTTGGTAGGACTAGGCCTGTACCAAGAGACCCAGTACTTC. The chain couples TRBV5-1 to TRBJ2-5; TRBD2 matches 7 bases. The CDR3 spans 17 residues. The ends lost 0 bases at V and 0 bases at J; junction bases unmatched: 8. CDR1 is SGHRS, CDR2 YFSETQ, per germline.

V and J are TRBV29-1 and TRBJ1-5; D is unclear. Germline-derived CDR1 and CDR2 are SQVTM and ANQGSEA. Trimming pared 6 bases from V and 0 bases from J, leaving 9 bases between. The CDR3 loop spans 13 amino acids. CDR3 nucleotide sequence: TGCAGCGTATCAATTGGTAGCAATCAGCCCCAGCATTTT. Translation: CSVSIGSNQPQHF.

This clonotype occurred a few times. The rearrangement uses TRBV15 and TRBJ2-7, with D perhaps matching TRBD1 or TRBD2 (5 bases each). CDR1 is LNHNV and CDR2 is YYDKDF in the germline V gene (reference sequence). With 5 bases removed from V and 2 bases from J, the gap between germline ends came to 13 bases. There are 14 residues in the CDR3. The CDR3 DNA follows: TGTGCCACCAGCGAGGGCAGGGTTCCCTACGAGCAGTACTTC. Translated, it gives CATSEGRVPYEQYF.

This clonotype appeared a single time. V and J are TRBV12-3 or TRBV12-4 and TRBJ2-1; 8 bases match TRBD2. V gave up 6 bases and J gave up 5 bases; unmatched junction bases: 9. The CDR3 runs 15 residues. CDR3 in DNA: TGTGCCAGCAGCCAGGGGACTAGAAATCACAATGAGCAGTTCTTC. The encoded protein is CASSQGTRNHNEQFF.

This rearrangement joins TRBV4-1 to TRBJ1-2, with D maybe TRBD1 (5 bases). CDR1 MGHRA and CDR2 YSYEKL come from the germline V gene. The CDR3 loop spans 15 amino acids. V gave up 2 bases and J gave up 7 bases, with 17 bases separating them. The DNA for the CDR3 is TGCGCCAGCAGCCAAACTCTGCAGACAGCGTTTGGCTACACCTTC. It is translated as CASSQTLQTAFGYTF.

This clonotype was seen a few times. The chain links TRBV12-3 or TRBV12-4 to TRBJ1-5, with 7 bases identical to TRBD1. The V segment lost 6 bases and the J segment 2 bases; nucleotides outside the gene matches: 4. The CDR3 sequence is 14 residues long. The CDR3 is CASSTGTGNQPQHF. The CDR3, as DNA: TGTGCCAGCAGCACTGGGACAGGCAATCAGCCCCAGCATTTT.

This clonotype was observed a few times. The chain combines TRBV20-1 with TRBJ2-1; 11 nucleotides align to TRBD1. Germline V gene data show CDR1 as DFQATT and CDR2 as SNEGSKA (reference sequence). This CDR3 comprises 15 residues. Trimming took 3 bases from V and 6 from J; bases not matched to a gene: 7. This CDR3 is CSASFGTGGVNEQFF. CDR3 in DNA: TGCAGTGCTAGCTTTGGGACAGGGGGTGTCAATGAGCAGTTCTTC.

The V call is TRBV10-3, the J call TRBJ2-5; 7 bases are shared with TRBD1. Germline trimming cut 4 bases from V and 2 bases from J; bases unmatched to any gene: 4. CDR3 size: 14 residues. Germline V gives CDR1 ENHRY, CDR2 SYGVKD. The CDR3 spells CAISAGQRQETQYF. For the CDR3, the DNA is TGTGCCATCAGTGCGGGACAGAGACAAGAGACCCAGTACTTC.

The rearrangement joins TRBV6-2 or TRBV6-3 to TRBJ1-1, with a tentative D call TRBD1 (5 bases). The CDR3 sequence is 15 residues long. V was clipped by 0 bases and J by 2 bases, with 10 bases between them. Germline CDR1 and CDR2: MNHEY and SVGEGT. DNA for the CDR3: TGTGCCAGCAGTTACTCGGTCGACAGTAACACTGAAGCTTTCTTT. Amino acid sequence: CASSYSVDSNTEAFF.

The CDR3 protein is CATQTSSWTSGFRGQYF. The CDR3 DNA follows: TGTGCCACCCAGACAAGCAGCTGGACTAGCGGCTTTCGTGGGCAGTACTTC. The rearrangement uses TRBV25-1 and TRBJ2-5, with 10 bases fitting TRBD2. The germline CDR1 and CDR2 sequences are MGHDK and SYGVNS. This CDR3 region has 17 residues. The V and J ends lost 10 bases and 11 bases, in that order; junction bases with no gene match: 25.

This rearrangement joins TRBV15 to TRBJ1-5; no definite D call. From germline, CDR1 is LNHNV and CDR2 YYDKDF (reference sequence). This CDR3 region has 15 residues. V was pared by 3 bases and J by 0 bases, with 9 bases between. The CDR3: CATSRDRGSNQPQHF. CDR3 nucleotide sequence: TGTGCCACCAGCAGGGACCGTGGTAGCAATCAGCCCCAGCATTTT.